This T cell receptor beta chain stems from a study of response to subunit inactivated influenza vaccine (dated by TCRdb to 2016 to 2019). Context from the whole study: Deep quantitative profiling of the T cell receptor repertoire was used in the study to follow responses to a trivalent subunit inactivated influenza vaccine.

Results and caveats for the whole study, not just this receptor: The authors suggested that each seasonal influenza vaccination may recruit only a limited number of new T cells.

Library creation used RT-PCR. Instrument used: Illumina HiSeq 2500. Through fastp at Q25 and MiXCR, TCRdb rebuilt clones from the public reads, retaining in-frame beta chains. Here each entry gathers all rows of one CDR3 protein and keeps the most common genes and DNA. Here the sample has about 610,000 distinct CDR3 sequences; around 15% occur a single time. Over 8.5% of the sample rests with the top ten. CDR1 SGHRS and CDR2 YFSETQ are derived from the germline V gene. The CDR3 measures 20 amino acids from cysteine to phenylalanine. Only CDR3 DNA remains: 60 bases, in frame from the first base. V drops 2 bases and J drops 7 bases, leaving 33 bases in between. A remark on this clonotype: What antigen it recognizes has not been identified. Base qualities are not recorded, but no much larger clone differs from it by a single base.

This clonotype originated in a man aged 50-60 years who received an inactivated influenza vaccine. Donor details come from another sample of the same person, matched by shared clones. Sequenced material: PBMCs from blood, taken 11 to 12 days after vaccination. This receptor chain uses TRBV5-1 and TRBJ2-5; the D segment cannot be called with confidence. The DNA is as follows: TGCGCCAGCAGCTTACTAAACCATTCAGAAATTCTACTCCAAGAAGGGACCCAGTACTTC. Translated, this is CASSLLNHSEILLQEGTQYF.